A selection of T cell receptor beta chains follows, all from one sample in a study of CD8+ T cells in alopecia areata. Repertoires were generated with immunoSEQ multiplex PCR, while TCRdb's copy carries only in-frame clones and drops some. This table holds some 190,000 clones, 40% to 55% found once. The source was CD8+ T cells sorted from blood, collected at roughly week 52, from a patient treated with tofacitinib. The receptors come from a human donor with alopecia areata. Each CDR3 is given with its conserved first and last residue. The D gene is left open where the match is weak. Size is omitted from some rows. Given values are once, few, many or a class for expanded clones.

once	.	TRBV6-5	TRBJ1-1	TGTGCCAGCAGCCGACCGGGCACTGAAGCTTTCTTT	CASSRPGTEAFF
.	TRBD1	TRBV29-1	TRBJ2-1	TGCAGCGCTTTGGGACAGCTGCTCGGGGATGAGCAGTTCTTC	CSALGQLLGDEQFF
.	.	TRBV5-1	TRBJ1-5	TGCGCCAGCTTGAGAAACCAGGAGGGACCTAGTCAGCCCCAGCATTTT	CASLRNQEGPSQPQHF
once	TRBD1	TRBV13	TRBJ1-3	TGTGCCAGCAGCTCAAGGGGACAGGGCCTTGTGTGGAGAGGAAACACCATATATTTT	CASSSRGQGLVWRGNTIYF
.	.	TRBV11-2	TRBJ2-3	TGTGCCAGCAGCCGTCTGCGCGGGGAGGGCACAGATACGCAGTATTTT	CASSRLRGEGTDTQYF
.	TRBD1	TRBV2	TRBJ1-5	TGTGCCAGCAGTGGCAGTACAGGGGGAAAACAGCCCCAGCATTTT	CASSGSTGGKQPQHF
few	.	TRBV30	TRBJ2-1	TGTGCCTTTATCTCGGACAGCTACAATGAGCAGTTCTTC	CAFISDSYNEQFF
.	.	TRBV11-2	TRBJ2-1	TGTGCCAGCAGCATGCGCACAGGTGTTCTGGGGAATGAGCAGTTCTTC	CASSMRTGVLGNEQFF
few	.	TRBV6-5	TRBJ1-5	TGTGCCAGCAGTTACTCCCCAGATTCGGGTCAGCCCCAGCATTTT	CASSYSPDSGQPQHF
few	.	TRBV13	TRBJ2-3	TGTGCCACCTCTGAGGCCACAGATACGCAGTATTTT	CATSEATDTQYF
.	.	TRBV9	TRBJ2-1	TGTGCCAGCTCCACAGACGGGTACAATGAGCAGTTCTTC	CASSTDGYNEQFF
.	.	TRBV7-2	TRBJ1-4	TGTGCCAGCAGCTTAGACAGCCCGCGGAAACTGTTTTTT	CASSLDSPRKLFF
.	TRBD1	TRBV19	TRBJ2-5	TGTGCCAGTAGTAGACAGGGGATGGAGACCCAGTACTTC	CASSRQGMETQYF
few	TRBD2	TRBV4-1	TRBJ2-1	TGCGCCAGCAGCCAGAATCCTAGCGGGGGGGCCGGTGAGCAGTTCTTC	CASSQNPSGGAGEQFF
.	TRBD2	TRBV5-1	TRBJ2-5	TGCGCCAGCAAGTTCAGCGGGGTCCAAGAGACCCAGTACTTC	CASKFSGVQETQYF
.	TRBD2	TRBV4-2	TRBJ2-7	TGTGCCAGCAGCCAAGAAACTAGCGGGGCCTACGAGCAGTACTTC	CASSQETSGAYEQYF
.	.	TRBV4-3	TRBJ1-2	TGCGCCAGCAGCCAAGAATTTAGAGACTATGGCTACACCTTC	CASSQEFRDYGYTF
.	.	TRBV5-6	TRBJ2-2	TGTGCCAGCAGCCCATGGGAGTGGCAGGTCAACACCGGGGAGCTGTTTTTT	CASSPWEWQVNTGELFF
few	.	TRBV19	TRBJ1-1	TGTGCCAGTAGTCCCGGGCTAGGGACTGAAGCTTTCTTT	CASSPGLGTEAFF
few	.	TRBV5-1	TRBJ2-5	TGCGCCAGCAGCTTGGTGATCGGGGGACCAGAGACCCAGTACTTC	CASSLVIGGPETQYF
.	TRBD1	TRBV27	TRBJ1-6	TGTGCCAGCAGTCCTACCGGGACAGGGGGCTATAATTCACCCCTCCACTTT	CASSPTGTGGYNSPLHF
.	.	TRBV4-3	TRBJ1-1	TGCGCCAGCAGCCAAGATGGGGAGTACACTGAAGCTTTCTTT	CASSQDGEYTEAFF
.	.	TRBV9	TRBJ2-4	TGTGCCAGCGGGGGAAACATTCAGTACTTC	CASGGNIQYF
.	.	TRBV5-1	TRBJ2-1	TGCGCCAGCAGCTTCCCCGGGGGCAAGGACAATGAGCAGTTCTTC	CASSFPGGKDNEQFF
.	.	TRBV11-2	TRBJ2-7	TGTGCCAGCAGCTCCCACTCTACCTACGAGCAGTACTTC	CASSSHSTYEQYF
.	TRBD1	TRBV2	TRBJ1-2	TGTGCCAGCAGTGTGGGACAGGTGATCTATGGCTACACCTTC	CASSVGQVIYGYTF
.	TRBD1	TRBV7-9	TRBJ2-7	TGTGCCAGCAGCCTAGGGACAGCTCCCTCCTACGAGCAGTACTTC	CASSLGTAPSYEQYF
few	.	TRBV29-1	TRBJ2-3	TGCAGCGTCCTACAGGGAAGGTTCACAGATACGCAGTATTTT	CSVLQGRFTDTQYF
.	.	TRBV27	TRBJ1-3	TGTGCCAGCAGCCCAATGGGGCTGGGAAGTCTCTCTGGAAACACCATATATTTT	CASSPMGLGSLSGNTIYF
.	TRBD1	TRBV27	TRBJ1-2	TGTGCCAGCCGAGACAGGGGAGGCTATGGCTACACCTTC	CASRDRGGYGYTF
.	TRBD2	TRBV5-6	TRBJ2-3	TGTGCCAGCAGCTCTACTAGCGGGGGTTATACAGATACGCAGTATTTT	CASSSTSGGYTDTQYF
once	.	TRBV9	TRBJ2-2	TGTGCCAGCAGCCCCCGAACCCAGGACACCGGGGAGCTGTTTTTT	CASSPRTQDTGELFF
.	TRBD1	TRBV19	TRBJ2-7	TGTGCCAGTAGTCCCTCCGGACAGGGGTCCTACGAGCAGTACTTC	CASSPSGQGSYEQYF
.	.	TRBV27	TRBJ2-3	TGTGCCAGCAGCTTAGTCCGCACAGATACGCAGTATTTT	CASSLVRTDTQYF
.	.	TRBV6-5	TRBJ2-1	TGTGCCAGCAGTTACTCGGTCTACAATGAGCAGTTCTTC	CASSYSVYNEQFF
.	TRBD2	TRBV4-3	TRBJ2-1	TGCGCCAGCAGCCAATCGCGGGGGAGAACCAATGAGCAGTTCTTC	CASSQSRGRTNEQFF
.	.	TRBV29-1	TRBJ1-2	TGCAGCGTTGGACTCCACAGCGAGGAAGACCATGGCTACACCTTC	CSVGLHSEEDHGYTF
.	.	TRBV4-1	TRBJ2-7	TGCGCCAGCAGCCAAGGACAAGGACCTCTGGAGCAGTACTTC	CASSQGQGPLEQYF
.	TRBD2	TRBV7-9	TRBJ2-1	TGTGCCAGCAGCTTTGGGACTAGCCAAGGCGAGCAGTTCTTC	CASSFGTSQGEQFF
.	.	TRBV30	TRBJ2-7	TGTGCCTGGGACGTCGGTCAGGGAACCGAGCAGTACTTC	CAWDVGQGTEQYF
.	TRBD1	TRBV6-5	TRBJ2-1	TGTGCCAGCAGTGTGGGACAGGGGGTCCACAATGAGCAGTTCTTC	CASSVGQGVHNEQFF